The 12 T cell receptor beta chains reported below all come from one sample, sequenced in a study of shared clonotypes between healthy human individuals (dated by TCRdb to the early 2020s). The library was obtained by the immunoSEQ multiplex PCR assay. TCRdb limited this immuneACCESS table to in-frame rearrangements with V and J called. A share of clones is missing; checked studies link under half to unresolved V genes, and the rest is unexplained. The sample includes millions of clones, with 90% to 95% observed a single time. The ten largest clones add up to 0.13% to 0.15% of the sample. The sequenced sample consisted of naive CD4+ T cells sorted from blood. The label giving this sample's cell subset or site can be read as: CD45RA+ positively selected. The receptor source for this set is a man between 18 and 29 years old in good health.

The gene calls are TRBV21-1 and TRBJ1-2. TRBV21-1 is a listed pseudogene. This CDR3 has 13 amino acids. The CDR3 DNA follows: TGTGCCAGCAGCAGGGATCGTAAGTATGGCTACACCTTC. Translated, it gives CASSRDRKYGYTF.

The chain employs TRBV5-4 and TRBJ2-5; tentatively, D is TRBD2 (6 bases). The DNA end is a closer match to TRBJ2-7, so the J assignment may be wrong. CDR1 is SGHNT and CDR2 is YYREEE in the germline V gene (reference sequence). The CDR3 contains 14 residues. The CDR3 DNA follows: TGTGCCAGCAGCTTGGAGCGGGCGGCCTACGAGCAGTACTTC. This encodes CASSLERAAYEQYF.

This clone has just a few counts. This chain uses TRBV5-1 with TRBJ1-1; D might be TRBD1 (5 bases). V lost 4 bases and J 1 base, leaving 11 bases between the germline ends. Germline V CDR1 and CDR2: SGHRS, YFSETQ. This CDR3 is 14 amino acids long. This chain's CDR3 is CASSQGVPNTEAFF. Written as DNA, the CDR3 is TGCGCCAGCAGCCAAGGGGTCCCGAACACTGAAGCTTTCTTT.

The rearrangement links TRBV9 to TRBJ1-3, with D possibly being TRBD1 (5 bases). CDR1 SGDLS and CDR2 YYNGEE come from the germline V gene. This CDR3 spans 13 amino acids. Trimming removed 0 bases from V and 9 bases from J, with 10 bases in between. CDR3 in DNA: TGTGCCAGCAGCGTAGAACTCGGGGGCACCATATATTTT. Amino acids: CASSVELGGTIYF.

The chain couples TRBV5-1 to TRBJ2-1, with 9 bases lining up with TRBD1. With V trimmed by 0 bases and J by 5 bases, 3 bases remained unmatched. The CDR3 consists of 15 residues. CDR1 is SGHRS, CDR2 YFSETQ, per germline. CDR3 amino acids: CASSLGGQGNNEQFF. In DNA, the CDR3 is TGCGCCAGCAGCTTGGGGGGACAGGGCAACAATGAGCAGTTCTTC.

The rearrangement uses TRBV28 and TRBJ1-4; 9 bases are shared with TRBD1. Germline V CDR1 and CDR2: MDHEN, SYDVKM. Unmatched junction bases numbered 7, after V lost 4 bases and J lost 7 bases. The CDR3 has 15 amino acids. The CDR3 DNA sequence: TGTGCCAGCAGTTCCTCGGGACAGGGTAGTGAAAAACTGTTTTTT. This encodes CASSSSGQGSEKLFF.

This sequence joins TRBV25-1 and TRBJ2-1; 12 nucleotides agree with TRBD1. Germline lookup yields CDR1 MGHDK and CDR2 SYGVNS. This CDR3 comprises 16 residues. V was pared by 3 bases and J by 6 bases, with 6 bases of the junction left unmatched. The CDR3: CASSEGGQGAGNEQFF. CDR3 DNA: TGTGCCAGCAGTGAGGGGGGACAGGGGGCTGGCAATGAGCAGTTCTTC. The variable domain in full, completed from reference TRBV25-1 and TRBJ2-1, reads EADIYQTPRYLVIGTGKKITLECSQTMGHDKMYWYQQDPGMELHLIHYSYGVNSTEKGDLSSESTVSRIRTEHFPLTLESARPSHTSQYLCASSEGGQGAGNEQFFGPGTRLTVL.

The chain employs TRBV5-1 and TRBJ1-1; TRBD1 aligns across 9 bases. V lost 4 bases, J lost 1 base, and 5 bases stayed unmatched. This CDR3 has 15 residues. Germline CDR1 is SGHRS and CDR2 is YFSETQ. The DNA for the CDR3 is TGCGCCAGCAGCCGGACAGGGGAGACGAACACTGAAGCTTTCTTT. It is translated as CASSRTGETNTEAFF.

J is TRBJ1-1 and V is TRBV30; 7 bases are shared with TRBD1. Germline CDR1 reads GTSNPN; CDR2 reads SVGIG (reference sequence). The CDR3 is made up of 13 amino acids. V lost 5 bases and J lost 1; bases outside the gene matches: 4. The DNA for the CDR3 is TGTGCCTGGGCCGGGACAGCGAACACTGAAGCTTTCTTT. Protein: CAWAGTANTEAFF. Full variable domain (remainder filled in from reference TRBV30 and TRBJ1-1): SQTIHQWPATLVQPVGSPLSLECTVEGTSNPNLYWYRQAAGRGLQLLFYSVGIGQISSEVPQNLSASRPQDRQFILSSKKLLLSDSGFYLCAWAGTANTEAFFGQGTRLTVV.

The chain carries TRBV10-3 and TRBJ2-7; unclear D gene. V was trimmed by 1 base and J by 3 bases, leaving 13 bases between them. CDR1 and CDR2 (germline): ENHRY, SYGVKD. This CDR3 is 15 amino acids long. The CDR3 nucleotides read TGTGCCATCAGTGAGTACCCCAACACGGGCTACGAGCAGTACTTC. This sequence encodes CAISEYPNTGYEQYF.

The chain joins TRBV5-1 to TRBJ1-1, with D tentatively TRBD1 (6 bases). The CDR3 extends over 12 amino acids. CDR1 is SGHRS and CDR2 is YFSETQ in the germline V gene. V was pared by 5 bases and J by 1 base, with 6 bases between. The CDR3 here is CASRTGNTEAFF. In nucleotides, the CDR3 is TGCGCCAGCAGGACAGGGAACACTGAAGCTTTCTTT.

The chain carries TRBV7-9 and TRBJ2-4; D is unclear. The CDR3 loop spans 16 amino acids. The V gene's germline CDR1 is SEHNR and CDR2 FQNEAQ (reference sequence). Trimming took 0 bases from V and 0 from J, leaving 9 bases between them. Here the CDR3 reads CASSLAVRLAKNIQYF. CDR3 nucleotides: TGTGCCAGCAGCTTAGCGGTCCGGCTAGCCAAAAACATTCAGTACTTC.